The sequence of this TCR beta chain was determined in a study of OX40 agonist ivuxolimab in advanced cancers. About the study: Patients were infused with ivuxolimab every 2 weeks at 0.01 to 10 mg/kg. General observations from the study: Averaging showed that CD8+ T cells had more expanded clones than CD4+ did. The CD4+ and CD8+ T cells in the blood had expanded clonally by week 6 at 0.1 to 3.0 mg/kg. Still undetermined is the antigen specificity of the expanded peripheral T cells.

Note on this clone: Its target is not known.

Repertoires were generated with immunoSEQ multiplex PCR, while TCRdb's copy carries only in-frame clones and drops some. The sample consists of around 38,000 clones, roughly 90% of them appearing once. Trimming stripped 10 bases from V and 5 bases from J, with 17 bases between. Per the germline V gene, CDR1 is MNHEY and CDR2 is SMNVEV (reference sequence). There are 13 residues in the CDR3. This material consisted of CD4+ or CD8+ T cells sorted from blood, taken in a trial of the OX40 agonist ivuxolimab. The sequence was collected from an adult with an advanced solid tumor such as melanoma, head and neck, liver or kidney cancer. J is TRBJ2-5 and V is TRBV27; the D gene is possibly TRBD2 (6 bases). The CDR3 region is CATGTPAGETQYF. DNA for the CDR3: TGTGCCACTGGGACTCCCGCAGGGGAGACCCAGTACTTC.